A single sample is the source of the 21 T cell receptor beta chains below, sequenced in a study of CD8+ T cells in alopecia areata. TCR sequencing used cDNA made by reverse transcription of extracted RNA. Data came from immunoSEQ multiplex PCR; TCRdb stores just in-frame clones and leaves some out. The table shows 150,000 to 180,000 clones, with approximately 53% occurring only once. The starting material was CD8+ T cells sorted from blood, obtained at week 0. The receptor set was obtained from a human donor with alopecia areata.

V usage is TRBV4-3 and J usage is TRBJ1-5; no clear D. Per germline, CDR1 LGHNA and CDR2 YSLEER. The CDR3 sequence is 16 residues long. V dropped 0 bases and J dropped 2 bases, with 11 bases sitting between them. Here the CDR3 reads CASSQDWEPGNQPQHF. CDR3 in DNA: TGCGCCAGCAGCCAAGATTGGGAGCCTGGCAATCAGCCCCAGCATTTT.

In this sample, this clone turned up a few times. The gene calls are TRBV27 and TRBJ2-3; D unresolved. This CDR3 region has 12 residues. The V and J ends lost 2 bases and 4 bases respectively, with 4 bases between them. The germline gives CDR1 MNHEY, CDR2 SMNVEV (reference sequence). CDR3 bases: TGTGCCAGCAGTTTAGGGTCAGATACGCAGTATTTT. Translating gives CASSLGSDTQYF.

V is TRBV9 and J is TRBJ1-2; D unclear. Germline CDR1 and CDR2: SGDLS and YYNGEE. V was cut by 1 base and J by 4 bases, with 8 bases left in between. The CDR3 consists of 13 residues. CDR3 amino acids: CASSVTLTYGYTF. The CDR3 nucleotides are TGTGCCAGCAGCGTAACCTTGACCTATGGCTACACCTTC.

The chain is built from TRBV15 and TRBJ2-3; 7 nucleotides agree with TRBD1. Germline V lookup: CDR1 LNHNV, CDR2 YYDKDF (reference sequence). The CDR3 spans 14 residues. The V and J ends lost 5 bases and 4 bases, in that order; junction bases with no gene match: 6. CDR3 sequence reads: CATSVRTGPDTQYF. The CDR3 DNA is TGTGCCACCAGCGTTCGGACAGGACCAGATACGCAGTATTTT.

This clone was seen a handful of times. The chain recombines TRBV7-9 with TRBJ1-2; the match to TRBD1 covers 8 bases. The germline V gene has CDR1 SEHNR and CDR2 FQNEAQ (reference sequence). The CDR3 spans 14 residues. V lost 5 bases, J lost 8 bases, and 10 bases stayed unmatched. For the CDR3, the DNA is TGTGCCAGCAGCAACGAGGACAGGGTGGACGGCTACACCTTC. The encoded protein is CASSNEDRVDGYTF.

The rearrangement joins TRBV28 to TRBJ2-3; 8 positions agree with TRBD2. V trimming: 5 bases; J trimming: 0 bases; junction bases outside the gene matches: 10. This CDR3 has 17 residues. In germline, CDR1 is MDHEN, CDR2 SYDVKM. DNA for the CDR3: TGTGCCAGCAGTATCCTAACTAGCGGAACTAGCACAGATACGCAGTATTTT. Protein product: CASSILTSGTSTDTQYF.

This clone was detected only once. V gene TRBV7-6 combines with J gene TRBJ2-7, with D unclear. V lost 4 bases and J 3 bases, leaving 7 bases between the germline ends. The CDR3 runs to 12 residues. Germline CDR1 and CDR2: SGHVS and FNYEAQ. The DNA for the CDR3 is TGTGCCAGCAGCTCTACAGACTACGAGCAGTACTTC. Its protein is CASSSTDYEQYF.

The sample holds a few counts of this clone. The genes are TRBV6-1 and TRBJ1-1; D unclear. The CDR3 runs to 13 residues. The germline gives CDR1 MNHNS, CDR2 SASEGT. With 7 bases removed from V and 0 bases from J, the gap between germline ends came to 9 bases. The CDR3: CASTRQVNTEAFF. The CDR3 DNA follows: TGTGCCAGCACGCGTCAGGTGAACACTGAAGCTTTCTTT.

This clone came up once. The V call is TRBV7-2, the J call TRBJ1-5; D remains unclear. The CDR3 length is 14 residues. V lost 1 base to trimming and J lost 6 bases, with 10 bases between them. CDR1 is SGHTA and CDR2 is FQGNSA in the germline V gene. Here the CDR3 DNA reads TGTGCCAGCAGCTTAGTTGAGAGCGCTCAGCCCCAGCATTTT. Translating gives CASSLVESAQPQHF.

This clone was detected only once. The CDR3 loop reads CASSPGTGDYGYTF. The CDR3 bases are TGCGCCAGCAGCCCCGGGACAGGCGACTATGGCTACACCTTC. J is TRBJ1-2 and V is TRBV4-1; 8 nucleotides agree with TRBD1. CDR1 is MGHRA, CDR2 YSYEKL, per germline. The CDR3 has 14 residues. V shed 4 bases and J 3 bases; nucleotides not matched to a gene: 4.

This clone was counted between two and nine times. V is TRBV25-1 and J is TRBJ2-3; D may be TRBD1 or TRBD2 (5 bases each). The germline V gene has CDR1 MGHDK and CDR2 SYGVNS. Trimming shortened V by 4 bases and J by 4 bases, and 9 bases separated the two germline ends. The CDR3 length is 13 residues. Here the CDR3 reads CASSVQGADTQYF. The CDR3 nucleotides are TGTGCCAGCAGTGTTCAGGGAGCAGATACGCAGTATTTT.

The CDR3 DNA reads as TGTGCCTGGAGTGGCACAGGGTACGAGCAGTACTTC. Amino acids: CAWSGTGYEQYF. The rearrangement links TRBV30 to TRBJ2-7; tentatively, D is TRBD1 (6 bases). The CDR3 consists of 12 residues. V was shortened by 1 base and J by 4 bases, with 8 bases between the two germline ends. Germline CDR1 is GTSNPN and CDR2 is SVGIG (reference sequence).

The V call is TRBV5-6, the J call TRBJ1-2; D perhaps matches TRBD1 (6 bases). With 3 bases removed from V and 8 bases from J, the gap between germline ends came to 14 bases. The CDR3 sequence is 13 residues long. Per germline, CDR1 SGHDT and CDR2 YYEEEE. CDR3 region: CASSSGTRWGYTF. The CDR3, as DNA: TGTGCCAGCAGCTCTGGGACACGGTGGGGCTACACCTTC.

The V and J genes are TRBV6-4 and TRBJ1-2, with D tentatively TRBD1 (5 bases). CDR1 is MRHNA, CDR2 SNTAGT, per germline. Between the trimmed V and J ends, which lost 0 bases and 8 bases, there was a span of 10 bases. The CDR3 sequence is 13 residues long. The CDR3 DNA follows: TGTGCCAGCAGTGACTCGCCAGGGAGCGGCTACACCTTC. Its translation: CASSDSPGSGYTF.

The chain uses TRBV29-1 and TRBJ1-1; D uncertain. Trimming cost V 2 bases and J 5 bases, with 12 bases left between them. Germline lookup yields CDR1 SQVTM and CDR2 ANQGSEA. CDR3 length: 13 amino acids. This chain's CDR3 is CSVEQGFGTEAFF. CDR3 DNA: TGCAGCGTTGAACAAGGGTTTGGAACTGAAGCTTTCTTT. Looking up the rest from reference TRBV29-1 and TRBJ1-1 gives the full variable domain: SAVISQKPSRDICQRGTSLTIQCQVDSQVTMMFWYRQQPGQSLTLIATANQGSEATYESGFVIDKFPISRPNLTFSTLTVSNMSPEDSSIYLCSVEQGFGTEAFFGQGTRLTVV.

DNA for the CDR3: TGCGCCAGCAGCCAGGGGGACAGGGGTTACGAGCAGTACTTC. Amino acids: CASSQGDRGYEQYF. This chain links TRBV4-1 with TRBJ2-7; TRBD1 agrees at 10 bases. Germline-derived CDR1 and CDR2 are MGHRA and YSYEKL. The CDR3 extends over 14 amino acids. With V trimmed by 3 bases and J by 4 bases, 3 bases remained unmatched.

This chain uses TRBV25-1 with TRBJ1-1, with D maybe TRBD1 (5 bases). The CDR3 is 12 amino acids. CDR1 and CDR2 (germline): MGHDK, SYGVNS. The ends were cut back, 7 bases at V and 5 bases at J, with 11 bases in the middle. Here the CDR3 reads CASKRGVTEAFF. In DNA, the CDR3 is TGTGCCAGCAAACGAGGGGTAACTGAAGCTTTCTTT. Combining the CDR3 with reference TRBV25-1 and TRBJ1-1 gives the whole variable domain EADIYQTPRYLVIGTGKKITLECSQTMGHDKMYWYQQDPGMELHLIHYSYGVNSTEKGDLSSESTVSRIRTEHFPLTLESARPSHTSQYLCASKRGVTEAFFGQGTRLTVV.

This rearrangement joins TRBV29-1 to TRBJ2-1; D tentatively reads TRBD1 or TRBD2 (5 bases each). Germline V gene lookup returns CDR1 SQVTM and CDR2 ANQGSEA. V was trimmed by 0 bases and J by 0 bases, leaving 12 bases between them. CDR3 length equals 16 residues. In DNA, the CDR3 is TGCAGCGTTGAAGATGCACCGGGGCGCTCCTACAATGAGCAGTTCTTC. Its protein is CSVEDAPGRSYNEQFF.

A word on this clone: Germline is not matched at one junction end, which may reflect a read error. The rearrangement joins TRBV4-3 to TRBJ2-5, with TRBD1 identical over 11 bases. Looked up from germline, CDR1 is LGHNA and CDR2 is YSLEER. The CDR3 contains 16 residues. CDR3 sequence reads: CASSQRTGGDQETQYF. As DNA, the CDR3 is TGCGCCAGCAGCCAAAGGACAGGGGGCGACCAGGAGACCCAGTACTTC.

Concerning this clone itself: This CDR3 is also generated by other DNA sequences in the sample. The gene calls are TRBV7-8 and TRBJ1-1, with D unresolved. V lost 3 bases and J 0 bases, leaving 8 bases between the germline ends. The CDR3 consists of 14 residues. Germline values: CDR1 SGHVS, CDR2 FQNEAQ. CDR3 in amino acids: CASSLGGMNTEAFF. CDR3 in DNA: TGTGCCAGCAGCTTGGGCGGGATGAACACTGAAGCTTTCTTT. Full variable domain (missing parts from reference TRBV7-8 and TRBJ1-1): GAGVSQSPRYKVAKRGQDVALRCDPISGHVSLFWYQQALGQGPEFLTYFQNEAQLDKSGLPSDRFFAERPEGSVSTLKIQRTQQEDSAVYLCASSLGGMNTEAFFGQGTRLTVV.

This clone came up a few times. The J gene is TRBJ2-6, the V gene TRBV7-6; possibly TRBD2 for D (5 bases). Trimming took off 10 bases at V and 1 base at J, with 8 bases between the two ends. From germline, CDR1 is SGHVS and CDR2 FNYEAQ. This CDR3 is built from 13 residues. The CDR3 region has the DNA TGTGCCACCGGGGTATCTGGGGCCAACGTCCTGACTTTC. This sequence encodes CATGVSGANVLTF.